The 32 T cell receptor beta chains below were found in one sample sequenced in a study of control samples from healthy donors and cancer patients. TCRdb keeps only in-frame clones here, not all; method: immunoSEQ multiplex PCR. The top ten hold around 13% of the sample, which has 100,000 or so clones, about 83% seen once. The sequencing input was blood. The receptors originated from a woman between 50 and 59 years old in good health.

A few counts support this clone. The rearrangement links TRBV10-3 to TRBJ1-2; D is perhaps TRBD1 (5 bases). Germline V gene data show CDR1 as ENHRY and CDR2 as SYGVKD. This CDR3 comprises 14 residues. Trimming took 7 bases from V and 3 from J, leaving 15 bases between them. CDR3 sequence reads: CAITGGLGHYGYTF. In nucleotides, the CDR3 is TGTGCCATCACCGGGGGTCTGGGGCACTATGGCTACACCTTC.

The chain uses TRBV5-4 and TRBJ1-2, with a possible D match to TRBD1 (6 bases). Deletions cut 4 bases from V and 4 bases from J, with 20 bases between. Germline V gene sequence: CDR1 SGHNT, CDR2 YYREEE (reference sequence). The CDR3 consists of 16 residues. The CDR3 loop is CASSGVVGGGGYGYTF. In DNA form, the CDR3 reads TGTGCCAGCAGCGGGGTCGTGGGGGGCGGTGGCTATGGCTACACCTTC.

This CDR3 reads CASSPVSSTDTQYF. In DNA form, the CDR3 reads TGTGCCAGCAGCCCCGTTAGTAGCACAGATACGCAGTATTTT. The chain uses TRBV7-2 and TRBJ2-3; D not resolved. The V gene lost 5 bases and the J gene lost 0 bases, with 9 bases spanning the gap. Germline CDR1 is SGHTA and CDR2 is FQGNSA. The CDR3 has 14 amino acids.

The chain uses TRBV5-5 and TRBJ1-5, with 9 nucleotides matching TRBD1. Germline CDR1 and CDR2: SGHKS and YYEKEE (reference sequence). V was clipped by 4 bases and J by 5 bases; unmatched bases: 16. This CDR3 region has 18 residues. CDR3 sequence reads: CASSRIFRDRVIDQPQHF. For the CDR3, the DNA is TGTGCCAGCAGCCGCATTTTTCGGGACAGGGTTATCGATCAGCCCCAGCATTTT.

This clone ranks as large (0.1 to 1%). This rearrangement joins TRBV19 to TRBJ2-3; 7 bases agree with TRBD1. The CDR3 has 13 residues. V was clipped by 7 bases and J by 3 bases; unmatched bases: 4. Germline V gives CDR1 LNHDA, CDR2 SQIVND (reference sequence). The CDR3 sequence is CASKETGTDTQYF. DNA for the CDR3: TGTGCCAGTAAAGAGACAGGGACAGATACGCAGTATTTT.

The CDR3 nucleotides read TGTGCCAGCAGCTCGATGGGACAGGGTAATGAAAAACTGTTTTTT. Translated: CASSSMGQGNEKLFF. The chain recombines TRBV11-2 with TRBJ1-4; 9 bases fit TRBD1. Germline loops: CDR1 SGHAT, CDR2 FQNNGV. The junction had 4 bases not matched to a gene; V was cut back by 4 bases and J by 4 bases. The CDR3 has 15 residues.

Relative to its sample, this clone is medium-sized (0.01 to 0.1%). J is TRBJ1-2 and V is TRBV6-1; D gene uncertain. The length of the CDR3 is 13 residues. The V and J ends lost 2 bases and 2 bases respectively, with 6 bases between them. Germline-derived CDR1 and CDR2 are MNHNS and SASEGT. The CDR3 DNA sequence: TGTGCCAGCAGTGAACGGAAGAACTATGGCTACACCTTC. Protein: CASSERKNYGYTF.

The rearrangement links TRBV5-4 to TRBJ1-6, with D unresolved. Germline loops: CDR1 SGHNT, CDR2 YYREEE (reference sequence). This CDR3 comprises 13 residues. The V and J ends lost 3 bases and 7 bases respectively, with 8 bases between them. The chain's CDR3 is CASSSDANSPLHF. For the CDR3, the DNA is TGTGCCAGCAGCTCGGACGCGAATTCACCCCTCCACTTT.

The chain uses TRBV9 and TRBJ1-5, with D unclear. Between the trimmed V and J ends, which lost 0 bases and 2 bases, there was a span of 9 bases. This CDR3 region has 15 residues. From germline, CDR1 is SGDLS and CDR2 YYNGEE. The CDR3 protein is CASSVGSLRNQPQHF. The CDR3 nucleotides read TGTGCCAGCAGCGTAGGGTCCCTGCGCAATCAGCCCCAGCATTTT.

This clone was recorded a few times. J is TRBJ2-1 and V is TRBV6-6; TRBD2 might be the D (6 bases). The CDR3 has 15 residues. Germline CDR1 reads MNHNY; CDR2 reads SVGAGI (reference sequence). V lost 1 base to trimming and J lost 6 bases, with 13 bases between them. The CDR3: CASSYLGDFFNEQFF. CDR3 DNA: TGTGCCAGCAGTTACTTGGGGGACTTTTTCAATGAGCAGTTCTTC.

CDR3 sequence reads: CASSLKFGLAGGSYEQYF. In nucleotides, the CDR3 is TGTGCCAGCAGCCTAAAATTCGGACTAGCGGGGGGCTCCTACGAGCAGTACTTC. The V and J genes are TRBV11-2 and TRBJ2-7, with 14 bases fitting TRBD2. CDR3 length: 18 amino acids. V shed 5 bases and J 0 bases; nucleotides not matched to a gene: 9. Germline loops: CDR1 SGHAT, CDR2 FQNNGV.

The CDR3 here is CASSPRTTGELFF. The CDR3 DNA reads TGTGCCAGTAGCCCAAGGACCACCGGGGAGCTGTTTTTT. V usage is TRBV19 and J usage is TRBJ2-2; D gene unclear. The CDR3 is 13 residues long. The V gene's germline CDR1 is LNHDA and CDR2 SQIVND (reference sequence). V lost 6 bases and J lost 4, with 9 bases in between.

The V and J genes are TRBV29-1 and TRBJ1-3, with unresolved D. The ends were cut back, 2 bases at V and 0 bases at J, with 8 bases in the middle. The CDR3 consists of 14 residues. Looked up from germline, CDR1 is SQVTM and CDR2 is ANQGSEA. DNA of the CDR3: TGCAGCGTTGAACGGCATAGCTCTGGAAACACCATATATTTT. It codes for CSVERHSSGNTIYF. Together with reference TRBV29-1 and TRBJ1-3, the CDR3 gives the full variable domain: SAVISQKPSRDICQRGTSLTIQCQVDSQVTMMFWYRQQPGQSLTLIATANQGSEATYESGFVIDKFPISRPNLTFSTLTVSNMSPEDSSIYLCSVERHSSGNTIYFGEGSWLTVV.

The chain employs TRBV19 and TRBJ1-1; D gene uncertain. This CDR3 spans 13 amino acids. CDR1 is LNHDA and CDR2 is SQIVND in the germline V gene (reference sequence). Trimming pared 3 bases from V and 5 bases from J, leaving 10 bases between. The CDR3 sequence: CASSIGEETEAFF. CDR3 DNA sequence: TGTGCCAGTAGTATCGGGGAGGAAACTGAAGCTTTCTTT.

CDR3 DNA sequence: TGTGCCGGCACCCGAGGGGGCGTTACTATGAACACTGAAGCTTTCTTT. Amino acid sequence: CAGTRGGVTMNTEAFF. This rearrangement joins TRBV25-1 to TRBJ1-1; 7 nucleotides align to TRBD1. The CDR3 spans 16 residues. CDR1 and CDR2 (germline): MGHDK, SYGVNS. The V and J ends lost 11 bases and 0 bases, in that order; junction bases with no gene match: 15.

This clone showed up just a few times. The genes are TRBV9 and TRBJ2-1, with 10 bases that match TRBD1. Losses at the gene ends were 0 bases for V and 6 bases for J; bases not matched to a gene: 9. Germline CDR1 is SGDLS and CDR2 is YYNGEE. The CDR3 is 17 residues long. This CDR3 reads CASSVGVGGQGFNEQFF. CDR3 sequence (DNA): TGTGCCAGCAGCGTAGGCGTCGGGGGACAGGGGTTCAATGAGCAGTTCTTC.

The chain couples TRBV12-3 or TRBV12-4 to TRBJ2-7; TRBD1 matches at 9 bases. V was clipped by 6 bases and J by 6 bases; unmatched bases: 6. The CDR3 sequence is 13 residues long. CDR3 residues: CASRTGTGLEQYF. The CDR3 DNA follows: TGTGCCAGCAGGACCGGGACAGGGCTCGAGCAGTACTTC.

This rearrangement joins TRBV6-2 or TRBV6-3 to TRBJ2-7; 10 bases match TRBD1. The CDR3 totals 15 residues. From germline, CDR1 is MNHEY and CDR2 SVGEGT. V trimming: 3 bases; J trimming: 3 bases; junction bases outside the gene matches: 5. The CDR3 reads CASSYAGQGRYEQYF. CDR3 DNA: TGTGCCAGCAGTTATGCGGGACAGGGGCGCTACGAGCAGTACTTC.

This rearrangement joins TRBV5-4 to TRBJ1-3, with D perhaps TRBD1 (6 bases). The CDR3 covers 15 residues. V was pared by 2 bases and J by 0 bases, with 9 bases between. The V gene's germline CDR1 is SGHNT and CDR2 YYREEE (reference sequence). The CDR3: CASSLQGISGNTIYF. The DNA of the CDR3 is TGTGCCAGCAGCTTACAGGGTATCTCTGGAAACACCATATATTTT.

The chain is built from TRBV29-1 and TRBJ1-1, with D unclear. The germline V and J ends were trimmed by 6 bases and 5 bases, with 19 bases remaining between them. The CDR3 is 14 amino acids. Per germline, CDR1 SQVTM and CDR2 ANQGSEA. The CDR3 bases are TGCAGCGTCGCCTCGGGAGCCCTGGGGACTGAAGCTTTCTTT. This sequence encodes CSVASGALGTEAFF.

The gene calls are TRBV12-3 or TRBV12-4 and TRBJ2-1; 8 bases fit TRBD2. The CDR3 loop spans 13 amino acids. The V and J ends lost 6 bases and 6 bases, in that order; junction bases with no gene match: 4. CDR3 in DNA: TGTGCCAGCAGCGGGACTAGGTTCAATGAGCAGTTCTTC. It specifies CASSGTRFNEQFF.

The J gene is TRBJ1-6, the V gene TRBV27; D not resolved. Germline CDR1 MNHEY, CDR2 SMNVEV (reference sequence). This CDR3 region has 15 residues. V lost 8 bases, J lost 3 bases, and 14 bases lay in between. The CDR3 DNA is TGTGCCAGCCGCTATACAAGGGTCTATAATTCACCCCTCCACTTT. Protein: CASRYTRVYNSPLHF.

J is TRBJ2-2 and V is TRBV7-3; TRBD2 agrees at 12 bases. This CDR3 spans 15 amino acids. With V trimmed by 6 bases and J by 6 bases, 5 bases remained unmatched. CDR1 is SGHTA and CDR2 is FQGTGA in the germline V gene. The chain's CDR3 is CASSRLAGDPGELFF. The DNA for the CDR3 is TGTGCCAGCAGTCGACTAGCGGGAGACCCCGGGGAGCTGTTTTTT.

The chain employs TRBV7-8 and TRBJ1-4; D gene ambiguous. CDR3 length: 12 residues. Germline assignment: CDR1 SGHVS and CDR2 FQNEAQ. With 2 bases removed from V and 8 bases from J, the gap between germline ends came to 6 bases. The CDR3 spells CASSLSGEKLFF. DNA for the CDR3: TGTGCCAGCAGCTTAAGCGGAGAAAAACTGTTTTTT. The variable domain in full, with the rest retrieved from reference TRBV7-8 and TRBJ1-4, is GAGVSQSPRYKVAKRGQDVALRCDPISGHVSLFWYQQALGQGPEFLTYFQNEAQLDKSGLPSDRFFAERPEGSVSTLKIQRTQQEDSAVYLCASSLSGEKLFFGSGTQLSVL.

The chain is built from TRBV19 and TRBJ1-4; a possible D gene is TRBD1 (6 bases). The CDR3 extends over 15 amino acids. Germline loops: CDR1 LNHDA, CDR2 SQIVND (reference sequence). V dropped 4 bases and J dropped 7 bases, with 16 bases sitting between them. In DNA, the CDR3 is TGTGCCAGTAGTACCCAACAGGGAATCGGTGAAAAACTGTTTTTT. This gives the protein CASSTQQGIGEKLFF.

This clone was seen at least ten times. This sequence joins TRBV4-1 and TRBJ1-5; unclear D gene. This CDR3 is 14 amino acids long. The germline gives CDR1 MGHRA, CDR2 YSYEKL. V lost 1 base and J 5 bases, leaving 9 bases between the germline ends. CDR3 nucleotides: TGCGCCAGCAGCCAAGCGCGAGGCCATCAGCCCCAGCATTTT. It yields the protein CASSQARGHQPQHF.

The chain uses TRBV27 and TRBJ1-2; 8 nucleotides line up with TRBD1. Germline lookup yields CDR1 MNHEY and CDR2 SMNVEV (reference sequence). The CDR3 is made up of 13 amino acids. V was pared by 6 bases and J by 7 bases, with 7 bases of the junction left unmatched. The CDR3 spells CASRLRTGTGYTF. CDR3 nucleotides: TGTGCCAGCAGATTGAGGACAGGGACTGGCTACACCTTC.

V and J are TRBV30 and TRBJ2-7, with D perhaps TRBD1 (6 bases). Germline V lookup: CDR1 GTSNPN, CDR2 SVGIG (reference sequence). Trimming cost V 4 bases and J 3 bases, with 22 bases left between them. CDR3 size: 16 residues. This CDR3 is CAWTQRMGTQNYEQYF. The CDR3 DNA follows: TGTGCCTGGACTCAACGGATGGGGACACAGAACTACGAGCAGTACTTC. Full variable domain (missing parts from reference TRBV30 and TRBJ2-7): SQTIHQWPATLVQPVGSPLSLECTVEGTSNPNLYWYRQAAGRGLQLLFYSVGIGQISSEVPQNLSASRPQDRQFILSSKKLLLSDSGFYLCAWTQRMGTQNYEQYFGPGTRLTVT.

V usage is TRBV6-5 and J usage is TRBJ2-3; D is unresolved. Trimming pared 6 bases from V and 10 bases from J, leaving 20 bases between. The CDR3 contains 14 residues. Germline V lookup: CDR1 MNHEY, CDR2 SVGAGI. CDR3 sequence reads: CASSGSGPGSAQYF. The DNA for the CDR3 is TGTGCCAGCAGCGGCAGTGGTCCTGGTTCTGCGCAGTATTTT.

This chain connects TRBV24-1 to TRBJ2-1, with a tentative D call TRBD2 (5 bases). The CDR3 consists of 12 residues. Trimming pared 3 bases from V and 11 bases from J, leaving 10 bases between. Germline CDR1 reads KGHDR; CDR2 reads SFDVKD. In nucleotides, the CDR3 is TGTGCCACCAGTGATACGGGATCCAAGCAGTTCTTC. Protein: CATSDTGSKQFF.

The chain couples TRBV2 to TRBJ1-2; D possibly corresponds to TRBD1 (5 bases). The CDR3 is 12 amino acids. Trimming took off 10 bases at V and 4 bases at J, with 13 bases between the two ends. CDR1 SNHLY and CDR2 FYNNEI come from the germline V gene. Here the CDR3 DNA reads TGTGCCACCAGGGTTGGGACCTATGGCTACACCTTC. Translation gives CATRVGTYGYTF.

This clone has only a few counts. This rearrangement joins TRBV27 to TRBJ2-3; TRBD1 matches 7 bases. With V trimmed by 4 bases and J by 4 bases, 2 bases remained unmatched. The CDR3 spans 13 residues. The germline gives CDR1 MNHEY, CDR2 SMNVEV (reference sequence). The CDR3 nucleotides are TGTGCCAGCAGTTCGACAGGGCCAGATACGCAGTATTTT. Its translation: CASSSTGPDTQYF.